Listed here are 9 T cell receptor beta chains from one sample, sequenced in a study of shared clonotypes between healthy human individuals. The table came from immunoSEQ multiplex PCR; TCRdb's copy has only in-frame clones and leaves some out. The sample has 600,000 to 800,000 clones; about two thirds are singletons. The sequencing sample was made of memory CD4+ T cells sorted from blood. Subset reported: CD45RA-negative fraction. All receptors derive from a woman younger than 45 in good health.

The chain links TRBV7-8 to TRBJ2-2; D perhaps matches TRBD2 (6 bases). Trimming shortened V by 5 bases and J by 7 bases, and 14 bases separated the two germline ends. Per germline, CDR1 SGHVS and CDR2 FQNEAQ. The CDR3 covers 14 residues. The CDR3 sequence is CASSRRGGVGELFF. CDR3 sequence (DNA): TGTGCCAGCAGCCGGCGGGGAGGCGTCGGGGAGCTGTTTTTT.

This clone was detected only a few times. This may be a read error: a much more frequent sequence differs by one nucleotide. This chain connects TRBV28 to TRBJ1-1; D uncertain. This CDR3 spans 12 amino acids. Between the trimmed V and J ends, which lost 2 bases and 1 base, there was a span of 2 bases. The germline CDR1 and CDR2 sequences are MDHEN and SYDVKM. CDR3 in DNA: TGTGCCAGCAGTTTAGGGAACACTGAAGCTTTCTTT. Amino acids: CASSLGNTEAFF.

This clone was counted a single time. The rearrangement links TRBV5-4 to TRBJ1-4; 10 bases fit TRBD1. Germline V CDR1 and CDR2: SGHNT, YYREEE (reference sequence). V was clipped by 4 bases and J by 8 bases; unmatched bases: 11. CDR3 length: 16 amino acids. In DNA form, the CDR3 reads TGTGCCAGCAGCGTGCTACCGGGACAGGGGAAAGAAAAACTGTTTTTT. This encodes CASSVLPGQGKEKLFF.

The chain joins TRBV19 to TRBJ1-1, with D perhaps matching TRBD1 (6 bases). The germline V gene encodes CDR1 LNHDA and CDR2 SQIVND (reference sequence). The CDR3 totals 17 residues. Trimming removed 5 bases at V and 4 bases at J, with 23 bases between. CDR3 protein: CASSSPGGGRLGTEAFF. As DNA, the CDR3 is TGTGCCAGTAGTTCCCCAGGAGGGGGAAGACTGGGCACTGAAGCTTTCTTT.

The V and J genes are TRBV10-3 and TRBJ1-2; 10 bases fit TRBD1. With 1 base clipped from V and 4 bases from J, the junction kept 12 bases outside the gene matches. The length of the CDR3 is 18 residues. Germline V CDR1 and CDR2: ENHRY, SYGVKD. The CDR3 loop reads CAISEFDRGQGGLYGYTF. For the CDR3, the DNA is TGTGCCATCAGTGAGTTCGACAGGGGGCAAGGAGGCCTCTATGGCTACACCTTC.

The chain uses TRBV10-3 and TRBJ1-1; the D is unclear. Germline values: CDR1 ENHRY, CDR2 SYGVKD. Trimming stripped 6 bases from V and 0 bases from J, with 14 bases between. The CDR3 contains 15 residues. This CDR3 reads CAISARAGMNTEAFF. DNA of the CDR3: TGTGCCATCAGCGCTCGGGCCGGAATGAACACTGAAGCTTTCTTT.

The chain joins TRBV28 to TRBJ1-2, with a possible D match to TRBD1 (6 bases). Germline CDR1 and CDR2: MDHEN and SYDVKM. The CDR3 is 13 residues long. With 8 bases removed from V and 7 bases from J, the gap between germline ends came to 17 bases. DNA for the CDR3: TGTGCCAGCCAACTCCAGGGGACGGGTGGCTACACCTTC. This translates into CASQLQGTGGYTF.

This clone was counted between two and nine times. The chain uses TRBV2 and TRBJ2-3; TRBD1 might be the D (5 bases). CDR3 length equals 14 residues. The V end lost 8 bases, the J end lost 4 bases, and 16 bases lay between the germline ends. The germline V gene has CDR1 SNHLY and CDR2 FYNNEI. CDR3 in amino acids: CASLRQGVPDTQYF. In DNA form, the CDR3 reads TGTGCCAGCTTGCGTCAGGGTGTCCCAGATACGCAGTATTTT. Full variable domain (rest looked up from reference TRBV2 and TRBJ2-3): EPEVTQTPSHQVTQMGQEVILRCVPISNHLYFYWYRQILGQKVEFLVSFYNNEISEKSEIFDDQFSVERPDGSNFTLKIRSTKLEDSAMYFCASLRQGVPDTQYFGPGTRLTVL.

This clone was found a few times. The rearrangement uses TRBV11-2 and TRBJ1-3; 7 nucleotides agree with TRBD1. Trimming at V came to 5 bases and at J to 4 bases, leaving 11 bases not matched to a gene. This CDR3 has 16 residues. Germline V CDR1 and CDR2: SGHAT, FQNNGV. CDR3 loop: CASSVKTPGGGNTIYF. For the CDR3, the DNA is TGTGCCAGCAGCGTTAAGACCCCAGGGGGGGGAAACACCATATATTTT.